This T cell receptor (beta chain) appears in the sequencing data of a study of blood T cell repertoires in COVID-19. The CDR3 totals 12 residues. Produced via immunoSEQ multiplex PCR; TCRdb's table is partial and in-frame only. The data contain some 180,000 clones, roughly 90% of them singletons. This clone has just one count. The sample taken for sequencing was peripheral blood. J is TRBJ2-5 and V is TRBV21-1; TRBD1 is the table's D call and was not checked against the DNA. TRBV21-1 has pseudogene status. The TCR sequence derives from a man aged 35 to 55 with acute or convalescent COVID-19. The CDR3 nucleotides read TGTGCCAGCAGACACAGGTCGGAGACCCAGTACTTC. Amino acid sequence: CASRHRSETQYF.